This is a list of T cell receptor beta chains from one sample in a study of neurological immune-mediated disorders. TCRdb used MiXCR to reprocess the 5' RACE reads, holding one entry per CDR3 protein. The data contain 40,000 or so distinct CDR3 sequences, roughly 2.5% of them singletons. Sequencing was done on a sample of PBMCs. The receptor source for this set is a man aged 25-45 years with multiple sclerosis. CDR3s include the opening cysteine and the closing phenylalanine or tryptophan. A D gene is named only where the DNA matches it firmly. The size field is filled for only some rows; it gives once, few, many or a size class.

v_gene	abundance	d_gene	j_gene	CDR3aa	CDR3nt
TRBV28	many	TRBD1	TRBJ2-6	CASSFGQGVAGANVLTF	TGTGCCAGCAGTTTTGGTCAGGGGGTGGCTGGGGCCAACGTCCTGACTTTC
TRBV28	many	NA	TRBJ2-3	CASSSQDSHTDTQYF	TGTGCCAGCAGTTCCCAGGACAGTCACACAGATACGCAGTATTTT
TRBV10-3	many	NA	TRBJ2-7	CAISRGLARGQRVTYEQYF	TGTGCCATCAGTCGGGGTCTCGCACGGGGGCAGAGGGTTACCTACGAGCAGTACTTC
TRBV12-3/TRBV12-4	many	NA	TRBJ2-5	CASSFDSEEYF	TGTGCCAGCAGTTTTGACAGCGAGGAGTACTTC
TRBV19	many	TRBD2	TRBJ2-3	CASSPGGLAGLTQYF	TGTGCCAGTAGTCCGGGAGGCCTAGCGGGATTGACGCAGTATTTT
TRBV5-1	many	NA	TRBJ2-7	CASSLRTGAYEQYF	TGCGCCAGCAGCCTTCGGACGGGCGCCTACGAGCAGTACTTC
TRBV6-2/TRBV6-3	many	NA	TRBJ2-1	CASSYSEYNEQFF	TGTGCCAGCAGTTACTCCGAGTACAATGAGCAGTTCTTC
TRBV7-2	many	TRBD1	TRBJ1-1	CASSPLTGGSEAFF	TGTGCCAGCAGCCCCCTAACAGGGGGCTCTGAAGCTTTCTTT
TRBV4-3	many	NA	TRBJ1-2	CASSRGRTGPTSNYGYTF	TGCGCCAGCAGCCGCGGGCGAACAGGGCCCACTTCTAACTATGGCTACACCTTC
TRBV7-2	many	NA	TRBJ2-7	CASSKAGFEQYF	TGTGCCAGCAGCAAGGCAGGGTTCGAGCAGTACTTC
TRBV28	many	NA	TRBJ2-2	CASSPGAGGAPAELFF	TGTGCCAGCAGCCCTGGAGCGGGTGGGGCCCCGGCGGAGCTGTTTTTT
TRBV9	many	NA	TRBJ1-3	CASKAQLGNTIYF	TGTGCCAGCAAGGCACAGCTTGGAAACACCATATATTTT
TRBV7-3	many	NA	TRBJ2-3	CASSHQSTDTQYF	TGTGCCAGCAGCCATCAAAGCACAGATACGCAGTATTTT
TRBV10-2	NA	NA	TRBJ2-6	CASSDGGSGANVLTF	TGCGCCAGCAGTGATGGGGGTTCTGGGGCCAACGTCCTGACTTTC
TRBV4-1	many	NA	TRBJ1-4	CASSRGLGEKLFF	TGCGCCAGCAGCCGGGGCTTGGGCGAAAAACTGTTTTTT